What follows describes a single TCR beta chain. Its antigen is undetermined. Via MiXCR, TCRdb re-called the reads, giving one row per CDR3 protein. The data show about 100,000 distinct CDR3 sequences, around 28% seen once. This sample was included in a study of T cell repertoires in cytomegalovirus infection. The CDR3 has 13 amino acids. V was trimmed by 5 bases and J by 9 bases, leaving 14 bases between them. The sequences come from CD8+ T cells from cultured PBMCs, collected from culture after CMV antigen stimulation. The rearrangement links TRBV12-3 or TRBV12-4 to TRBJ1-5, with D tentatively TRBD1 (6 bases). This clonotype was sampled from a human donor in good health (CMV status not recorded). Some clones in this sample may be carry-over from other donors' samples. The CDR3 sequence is CASSPRGKVPQHF. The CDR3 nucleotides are TGTGCCAGCAGTCCAAGGGGGAAGGTGCCCCAGCATTTT.